The clone carrying this TCR beta chain was recorded a few times. Its antigen is as yet unknown. The data belong to a study of vaccination effects on CD4 cells after COVID-19. Antigen-specific CD4+ T cells were expanded (with viral peptide pools) by the ViraFEST assay ahead of sequencing. CD4+ T cell isolation took place after about 11 days of culture. Each vaccine recipient was nucleocapsid antibody negative and had no prior SARS-CoV-2 infection. After around 2 million PBMC were placed in each well, they were cultured with roughly 11 IU/ml IL-2 and roughly 10 ug/ml peptides. Both day 3 and day 7 saw half the medium replaced with IL-2 medium. Study observations and caveats: No early post-infection timepoints were available in the study, which also included few convalescent patients. Healthy vaccinees had only 1 of 255 vaccine-induced clones cross-react with common cold coronaviruses.

The CDR3 is 15 residues long. Germline lookup yields CDR1 MNHNS and CDR2 SASEGT. With 0 bases clipped from V and 8 bases from J, the junction kept 8 bases outside the gene matches. TCRdb's copy holds only in-frame clones and misses some; the assay was immunoSEQ multiplex PCR. The sample has about 20,000 clones; roughly 78% are singletons. This receptor was obtained from a human donor who received a COVID-19 vaccine. Sample: CD4+ T cells from PBMCs cultured with HCoV-NL63 spike peptides, taken before COVID-19 vaccination. The chain joins TRBV6-1 to TRBJ1-2; 8 bases align to TRBD1. The CDR3 loop reads CASSEAVTGVGGYTF. Here the CDR3 DNA reads TGTGCCAGCAGTGAAGCGGTGACAGGGGTGGGAGGCTACACCTTC.